This T cell receptor beta chain stems from a study of glioma-infiltrating T cells after dendritic cell vaccination. Regarding the study as a whole: Longer survival after dendritic cell vaccination followed higher pretreatment TIL content. Higher TCR clonality did not directly relate to longer survival.

Profiling relied on immunoSEQ multiplex PCR, and the TCRdb table lists in-frame clones only, not all of them. The sample yields 85,000 or so clones, 85% seen once. For this clone: Its antigen is as yet unknown.

This CDR3 contains 14 residues. Germline CDR1 reads LNHNV; CDR2 reads YYDKDF (reference sequence). Time point described: after dendritic cell vaccination, including at tumor progression/relapse. Before vaccination, two weeks after the third vaccination, and at progression, PBMC were collected. This clonotype originated in a human donor with glioblastoma. The chain carries TRBV15 and TRBJ2-5; 7 bases map to TRBD2. The J call is doubtful: the DNA matches TRBJ2-7 better. The sequencing here drew on blood, taken after dendritic cell vaccination. This chain's CDR3 is CATSRGGGSYEQYF. The DNA of the CDR3 is TGTGCCACCAGCAGAGGCGGGGGCTCCTACGAGCAGTACTTC.